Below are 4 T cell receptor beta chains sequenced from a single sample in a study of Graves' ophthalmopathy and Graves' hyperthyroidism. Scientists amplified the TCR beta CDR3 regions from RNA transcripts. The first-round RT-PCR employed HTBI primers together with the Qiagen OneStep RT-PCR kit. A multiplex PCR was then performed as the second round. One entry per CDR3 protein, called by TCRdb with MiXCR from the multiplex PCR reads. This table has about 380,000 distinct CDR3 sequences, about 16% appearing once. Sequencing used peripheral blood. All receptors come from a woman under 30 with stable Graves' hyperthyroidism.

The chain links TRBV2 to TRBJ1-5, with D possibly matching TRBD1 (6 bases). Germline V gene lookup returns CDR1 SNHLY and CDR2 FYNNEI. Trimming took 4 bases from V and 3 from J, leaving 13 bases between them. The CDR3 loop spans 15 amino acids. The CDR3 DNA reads TGTGCCAGCAGTGCGTCAGGGGAGCCCAATCAGCCCCAGCATTTT. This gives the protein CASSASGEPNQPQHF.

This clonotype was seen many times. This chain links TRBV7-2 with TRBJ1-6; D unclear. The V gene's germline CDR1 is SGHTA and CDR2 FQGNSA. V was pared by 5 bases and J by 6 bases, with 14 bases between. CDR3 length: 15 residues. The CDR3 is CASSPDATRNSPLHF. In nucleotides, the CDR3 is TGTGCCAGCAGCCCGGACGCTACCCGTAATTCACCCCTCCACTTT.

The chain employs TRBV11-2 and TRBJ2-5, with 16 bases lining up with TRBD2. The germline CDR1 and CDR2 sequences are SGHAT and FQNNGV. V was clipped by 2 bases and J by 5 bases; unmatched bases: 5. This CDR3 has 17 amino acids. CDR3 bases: TGTGCCAGCAGCTTATACGGGACTAGCGGGGGGGCCGAGACCCAGTACTTC. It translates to CASSLYGTSGGAETQYF.

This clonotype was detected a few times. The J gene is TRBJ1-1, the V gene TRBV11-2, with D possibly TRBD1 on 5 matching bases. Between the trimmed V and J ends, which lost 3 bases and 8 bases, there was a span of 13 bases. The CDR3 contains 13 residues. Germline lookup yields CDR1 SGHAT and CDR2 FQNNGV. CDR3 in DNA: TGTGCCAGCAGCTTGACCGGGGCAGGGGAAGCTTTCTTT. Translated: CASSLTGAGEAFF.